The 10 T cell receptor beta chains below were found in one sample sequenced in a study of shared clonotypes between healthy human individuals. Naive CD8 cells comprised CD45RO-negative, CCR7-positively selected cells, excluding terminally differentiated effector memory CD45RA+ cells. Clones were sequenced by immunoSEQ multiplex PCR, and TCRdb holds only the in-frame ones, with some missing. The sample has about 580,000 clones, roughly 98% seen once. Source material: naive CD8+ T cells sorted from blood. These receptor sequences come from a man aged 25-40 years in good health.

The chain carries TRBV5-1 and TRBJ2-5, with D perhaps TRBD1 (6 bases). The germline V gene encodes CDR1 SGHRS and CDR2 YFSETQ. The V end was cut by 4 bases, the J end by 1 base, with 20 bases between. This CDR3 has 17 amino acids. CDR3 sequence reads: CASSLGLRQDVQETQYF. CDR3 DNA sequence: TGCGCCAGCAGCCTAGGACTCCGACAGGACGTCCAAGAGACCCAGTACTTC.

J is TRBJ2-1 and V is TRBV11-2, with D perhaps matching TRBD2 (6 bases). The V end was cut by 5 bases, the J end by 10 bases, with 21 bases between. The CDR3 is 15 amino acids. Germline values: CDR1 SGHAT, CDR2 FQNNGV. The CDR3 DNA reads TGTGCCAGCAGCGGAGGGGACGTACCCTTCCCCGAGCAGTTCTTC. As protein: CASSGGDVPFPEQFF. Filled out from reference TRBV11-2 and TRBJ2-1, the complete variable domain reads EAGVAQSPRYKIIEKRQSVAFWCNPISGHATLYWYQQILGQGPKLLIQFQNNGVVDDSQLPKDRFSAERLKGVDSTLKIQPAKLEDSAVYLCASSGGDVPFPEQFFGPGTRLTVL.

V usage is TRBV18 and J usage is TRBJ1-2; TRBD1 aligns across 8 bases. Per germline, CDR1 KGHSH and CDR2 LQKENI. The V segment lost 2 bases and the J segment 6 bases; nucleotides outside the gene matches: 14. The CDR3 contains 17 residues. CDR3 nucleotides: TGTGCCAGCTCACCATTAGGTAGCTTGGGGACAGGTGATGGCTACACCTTC. Its protein product is CASSPLGSLGTGDGYTF.

This chain links TRBV4-1 with TRBJ1-1; tentatively, D is TRBD1 (6 bases). This CDR3 has 17 residues. Per germline, CDR1 MGHRA and CDR2 YSYEKL. V was clipped by 1 base and J by 4 bases, with 19 bases between them. The CDR3 DNA reads as TGCGCCAGCAGCCAAGTCAACAGGGCTGTGGTGGGCACTGAAGCTTTCTTT. This translates into CASSQVNRAVVGTEAFF.

The V gene is TRBV1, the J gene TRBJ1-1. TRBV1 is annotated as a pseudogene. The CDR3 extends over 11 amino acids. The CDR3 nucleotides read TGCACCAGCAGCCAAGGTACTGGGGCTTTCTTT. Residues: CTSSQGTGAFF.

The chain uses TRBV6-1 and TRBJ2-1; tentatively, D is TRBD2 (5 bases). There are 15 residues in the CDR3. Germline-derived CDR1 and CDR2 are MNHNS and SASEGT. The V end lost 4 bases, the J end lost 1 base, and 11 bases lay between the germline ends. The CDR3 loop is CASSASTRSYNEQFF. DNA for the CDR3: TGTGCCAGCAGTGCCAGCACTAGGTCCTACAATGAGCAGTTCTTC.

The chain couples TRBV27 to TRBJ1-1; 9 positions match TRBD1. Germline V gene sequence: CDR1 MNHEY, CDR2 SMNVEV (reference sequence). CDR3 size: 15 residues. V lost 5 bases, J lost 0 bases, and 4 bases stayed unmatched. CDR3 amino acids: CASSRRTGVNTEAFF. The CDR3 region has the DNA TGTGCCAGCAGTCGACGGACAGGGGTGAACACTGAAGCTTTCTTT.

The genes are TRBV11-2 and TRBJ2-3; 14 bases fit TRBD2. The CDR3 consists of 15 residues. Germline loops: CDR1 SGHAT, CDR2 FQNNGV. V gave up 5 bases and J gave up 4 bases; unmatched junction bases: 2. The CDR3 spells CASSLGLAGADTQYF. CDR3 nucleotide sequence: TGTGCCAGCAGCCTGGGACTAGCGGGAGCAGATACGCAGTATTTT.

V usage is TRBV7-6 and J usage is TRBJ2-1, with D tentatively TRBD1 (5 bases). This CDR3 region has 15 residues. Germline V CDR1 and CDR2: SGHVS, FNYEAQ. V was trimmed by 1 base and J by 8 bases, leaving 15 bases between them. This chain's CDR3 is CASSLEAGLWDEQFF. CDR3 in DNA: TGTGCCAGCAGCTTAGAGGCAGGGCTATGGGATGAGCAGTTCTTC.

This clone was detected only once. This chain uses TRBV7-8 with TRBJ2-5; the D gene is possibly TRBD2 (6 bases). Germline V gene sequence: CDR1 SGHVS, CDR2 FQNEAQ. The CDR3 contains 16 residues. V was shortened by 0 bases and J by 5 bases, with 16 bases between the two germline ends. CDR3 DNA sequence: TGTGCCAGCAGCTTAGCGGTTACGGGAGAAGGGGAGACCCAGTACTTC. Translation: CASSLAVTGEGETQYF.